This entry lists 15 T cell receptor beta chains sequenced from one sample in a study of monozygotic twins with inflammatory bowel disease. Each CDR3 protein gets one entry in TCRdb, which reprocessed the 5' RACE reads and gives no DNA. The sample shows 300,000 to 350,000 distinct CDR3 sequences, and around 2% sits with its ten largest clones. Sequencing was carried out using blood. These receptors originate from a human donor with ulcerative colitis or Crohn's disease, or a healthy co-twin of an affected twin (not recorded which).

The chain combines TRBV20-1 with TRBJ2-2; there is no DNA to check the TCRdb D call of TRBD2. Germline V gene data show CDR1 as DFQATT and CDR2 as SNEGSKA (reference sequence). This CDR3 has 16 residues. CDR3 sequence: CSARIRGGGYTGELFF.

V gene TRBV20-1 combines with J gene TRBJ2-5; TCRdb returns TRBD2, unconfirmable since there is no DNA. The CDR3 length is 16 residues. Germline assignment: CDR1 DFQATT and CDR2 SNEGSKA (reference sequence). CDR3 sequence reads: CSARELVGSYQETQYF.

The chain uses TRBV7-8 and TRBJ2-1; TCRdb proposes TRBD1, but this gene call is untestable without DNA. CDR1 and CDR2 from the germline V gene are SGHVS and FQNEAQ. CDR3 length: 15 amino acids. This CDR3 reads CASTSRQGGRDEQFF.

The genes are TRBV20-1 and TRBJ2-1. Germline values: CDR1 DFQATT, CDR2 SNEGSKA (reference sequence). There are 18 residues in the CDR3. Here the CDR3 reads CSARDTSGGGSSYNEQFF.

The J gene is TRBJ1-1, the V gene TRBV9; no DNA is available, so the TRBD1 call from TCRdb remains unchecked. The V gene's germline CDR1 is SGDLS and CDR2 YYNGEE. The CDR3 has 13 amino acids. CDR3 region: CASSVTRGGEAFF.

The gene calls are TRBV27 and TRBJ2-1; TCRdb returns TRBD1, unconfirmable since there is no DNA. CDR1 and CDR2 (germline): MNHEY, SMNVEV (reference sequence). The CDR3 runs to 13 residues. CDR3 residues: CASRKSLSSEQFF.

This chain connects TRBV24-1 to TRBJ2-7; the D gene TCRdb calls, TRBD2, cannot be checked with no DNA. This CDR3 has 18 amino acids. Germline values: CDR1 KGHDR, CDR2 SFDVKD. The CDR3 region is CATSDSGTSGGRDLEQYF.

The rearrangement joins TRBV15 to TRBJ2-1; TCRdb lists TRBD1, though no DNA is available to test this call. CDR3 length: 15 residues. Germline assignment: CDR1 LNHNV and CDR2 YYDKDF (reference sequence). The CDR3 spells CATSRERGGYNEQFF.

The chain recombines TRBV20-1 with TRBJ2-7; TCRdb's D call of TRBD2 is untestable without DNA. The CDR3 runs 15 residues. Looked up from germline, CDR1 is DFQATT and CDR2 is SNEGSKA (reference sequence). This chain's CDR3 is CSTLAGTSGTYEQYF.

This CDR3 is CASFRDYTEAFF. The chain employs TRBV6-2 or TRBV6-3 and TRBJ1-1; TCRdb reports TRBD1, a call that lacks DNA to check it against. The CDR3 loop spans 12 amino acids. Germline V gene data show CDR1 as MNHEY and CDR2 as SVGEGT.

Here the CDR3 reads CSGTWGFEQYF. The chain couples TRBV29-1 to TRBJ2-7. CDR1 is SQVTM and CDR2 is ANQGSEA in the germline V gene. The CDR3 runs to 11 residues.

This chain's CDR3 is CASSQGEGQLSTDTQYF. The chain is built from TRBV4-1 and TRBJ2-3; the TRBD1 assignment by TCRdb is unverifiable without DNA. This CDR3 has 17 residues. The germline V gene encodes CDR1 MGHRA and CDR2 YSYEKL.

This sequence joins TRBV3-1 and TRBJ1-5. Germline V lookup: CDR1 LGHDT, CDR2 YNNKEL (reference sequence). The CDR3 contains 17 residues. The CDR3 is CASSQDPTSWGNQPQHF.

The chain combines TRBV15 with TRBJ2-5. Germline V gene lookup returns CDR1 LNHNV and CDR2 YYDKDF (reference sequence). The CDR3 length is 19 residues. The CDR3 spells CATSREREGTRPTQETQYF.

V and J are TRBV12-3 or TRBV12-4 and TRBJ2-1. The CDR3 extends over 15 amino acids. CDR3 in amino acids: CASSFEWIRHNEQFF.